This T cell receptor (beta chain) was identified during a study of cytomegalovirus exposure and HLA in healthy donors. Overall study results and limits: Segments of the TCR beta V type were, in most cases, productive about 87% or about 30% of the time in an earlier analysis. Association of a missense DCLRE1C variant with TCR beta V- and J-gene trimming was reported in a later analysis. Later findings reportedly placed an Asian-associated ancestry cluster below the approximately 670-donor mean for N-insertions.

On this clone itself: Its antigen is not known.

In the PCR, 60 Vbeta and 13 Jbeta primers were used. Generated by immunoSEQ multiplex PCR, the TCRdb table keeps only in-frame clones and is missing some. The data contain some 160,000 clones, 80% of them singletons. Germline CDR1 is LNHDA and CDR2 is SQIVND (reference sequence). The V and J ends lost 4 bases and 9 bases respectively, with 15 bases between them. The CDR3 sequence is 14 residues long. Material for sequencing was PBMCs. The sequence derives from a man aged 35 to 55 in good health and CMV-seronegative. The chain recombines TRBV19 with TRBJ2-2; tentatively, D is TRBD1 (6 bases). CDR3 residues: CASSTRQVHRELFF. In nucleotides, the CDR3 is TGTGCCAGTAGTACCCGACAGGTCCACCGGGAGCTGTTTTTT.